This is a list of T cell receptor beta chains from one sample in a study of cytomegalovirus exposure and HLA in healthy donors. The method was immunoSEQ multiplex PCR; TCRdb's version includes in-frame clones alone and lacks a portion of them. This sample yields approximately 180,000 clones, of which roughly 80% are seen a single time; roughly 4.4% belongs to the top ten. Sequenced: PBMCs. The receptors derive from a woman aged 18 to 35 in good health and CMV-seropositive. CDR3s include the opening cysteine and the closing phenylalanine or tryptophan. The order of the fields is V gene, D gene, CDR3 protein. A D gene is named only where the DNA matches it firmly.

V gene: TRBV7-2
D gene: TRBD2
CDR3 protein: CASRGGTSDADTQYF

V gene: TRBV6-5
D gene: TRBD1
CDR3 protein: CASSYTLEGARGYTF

V gene: TRBV4-2
D gene: TRBD1
CDR3 protein: CASSPKVGQGVGNEQFF

V gene: TRBV7-9
D gene: .
CDR3 protein: CASSLSGPGKQPQHF

V gene: TRBV11-1
D gene: .
CDR3 protein: CASSRVPDQPQHF

V gene: TRBV9
D gene: TRBD1
CDR3 protein: CASSPEGKTGLEQYF

V gene: TRBV9
D gene: TRBD2
CDR3 protein: CASSVGSGGADTQYF

V gene: TRBV5-4
D gene: .
CDR3 protein: CASSLEGGAEAFF

V gene: TRBV7-3
D gene: TRBD1
CDR3 protein: CASSPKTGSPSGYTF

V gene: TRBV27
D gene: TRBD2
CDR3 protein: CASSSAGDAYNEQFF

V gene: TRBV4-3
D gene: .
CDR3 protein: CASSQGPTYPQYF

V gene: TRBV30
D gene: TRBD2
CDR3 protein: CAWSVRGGGTDTQYF

V gene: TRBV27
D gene: TRBD1
CDR3 protein: CASSSQGYNSPLHF

V gene: TRBV7-6
D gene: TRBD1
CDR3 protein: CASSSTGSRYEQYF

V gene: TRBV20-1
D gene: .
CDR3 protein: CSASKAFF

V gene: TRBV6-5
D gene: .
CDR3 protein: CASSYGRNTDTQYF

V gene: TRBV7-6
D gene: .
CDR3 protein: CASSLDGLDSRRPPEQYF

V gene: TRBV25-1
D gene: .
CDR3 protein: CANQGEGGDQETQYF

V gene: TRBV2
D gene: TRBD1
CDR3 protein: CASSDPTGADTQYF

V gene: TRBV28
D gene: TRBD1
CDR3 protein: CASSTPAGTGIYEQYF

V gene: TRBV5-6
D gene: .
CDR3 protein: CASSSSPSSYNEQFF

V gene: TRBV4-1
D gene: .
CDR3 protein: CASSSIRGYGYTF

V gene: TRBV19
D gene: TRBD2
CDR3 protein: CASSTPTSGGLGEQYF

V gene: TRBV5-6
D gene: .
CDR3 protein: CASSSRTVSYEQYF

V gene: TRBV19
D gene: TRBD1
CDR3 protein: CASKWDRRSNYGYTF

V gene: TRBV5-6
D gene: TRBD1
CDR3 protein: CASSEDRGPYEQYF

V gene: TRBV15
D gene: TRBD1
CDR3 protein: CATPSSGTGRTNTGELFF

V gene: TRBV5-6
D gene: .
CDR3 protein: CASSGGGWSLGGQFF

V gene: TRBV7-2
D gene: .
CDR3 protein: CASRPFSEIAGNTIYF

V gene: TRBV15
D gene: .
CDR3 protein: CATSRVRDFPAYGYTF

V gene: TRBV5-6
D gene: .
CDR3 protein: CASSLFWGFPNTGELFF

V gene: TRBV10-3
D gene: .
CDR3 protein: CAISPSDRLRETQYF

V gene: TRBV2
D gene: .
CDR3 protein: CASTTNGDSSTDTQYF

V gene: TRBV10-3
D gene: TRBD1
CDR3 protein: CAIGDRLVYEQYF

V gene: TRBV7-2
D gene: TRBD2
CDR3 protein: CASSLASGGPGEQYF

V gene: TRBV6-5
D gene: TRBD1
CDR3 protein: CASSYSWNRGLGYTF

V gene: TRBV7-9
D gene: .
CDR3 protein: CASSFSSGVYGYTF

V gene: TRBV9
D gene: TRBD1
CDR3 protein: CASSFGQANSYEQYF

V gene: TRBV5-1
D gene: .
CDR3 protein: CASSESSGQYF

V gene: TRBV19
D gene: TRBD1
CDR3 protein: CASMSTGVPYEQYF

V gene: TRBV29-1
D gene: TRBD1
CDR3 protein: CSVSTGVNQPQHF

V gene: TRBV28
D gene: .
CDR3 protein: CASGGYEQYF

V gene: TRBV6-6
D gene: .
CDR3 protein: CASRSRGDTEAFF

V gene: TRBV5-8
D gene: TRBD1
CDR3 protein: CASRSGTGEVGQPQHF

V gene: TRBV6-1
D gene: .
CDR3 protein: CASSVQASNTEAFF

V gene: TRBV18
D gene: .
CDR3 protein: CASSPTGPGELFF

V gene: TRBV5-1
D gene: .
CDR3 protein: CASSLGGGDGYGYTF

V gene: TRBV4-1
D gene: TRBD2
CDR3 protein: CASSRPGLANTPDTQYF

V gene: TRBV27
D gene: TRBD2
CDR3 protein: CASSLWGLAGLDTQYF

V gene: TRBV7-9
D gene: .
CDR3 protein: CASSGYSGTADGYTF

V gene: TRBV6-1
D gene: .
CDR3 protein: CASSGNRSGYTF

V gene: TRBV7-2
D gene: .
CDR3 protein: CASSKDIRNTEAFF

V gene: TRBV7-3
D gene: .
CDR3 protein: CASSYFPDEQFF

V gene: TRBV5-8
D gene: .
CDR3 protein: CASSLDYTGELFF

V gene: TRBV6-5
D gene: .
CDR3 protein: CASSYPAGINTGELFF

V gene: TRBV13
D gene: TRBD2
CDR3 protein: CASSPAGLAGGRLWEQYF